This paragraph reports one T cell receptor (beta chain). Its matching antigen is unknown. Documented time point: week 47, end of study. Alongside topical imiquimod, each dose of vaccine comprised 300 ug of mutant IDH1 20-mer peptide. Trimming removed 3 bases from V and 0 bases from J, with 9 bases in between. The CDR3 sequence is 14 residues long. CDR1 KGHSH and CDR2 LQKENI come from the germline V gene. These data belong to a study of a mutant IDH1 vaccine in newly diagnosed glioma. Study background: Patients received vaccination from 4-6 weeks after radiotherapy alone, or with temozolomide cycles.

Using immunoSEQ multiplex PCR, the repertoire was profiled, and TCRdb retains in-frame clones only, with some absent. The sample consists of fewer than 85,000 clones, roughly 77% of them appearing once. The chain recombines TRBV18 with TRBJ2-7; D remains ambiguous. The source was PBMCs, collected from a glioma patient whose treatment included an IDH1 peptide vaccine. The TCR sequence derives from a man aged 35 to 55 with glioma. CDR3 DNA sequence: TGTGCCAGCTCACCCGTGAAAAACTCCTACGAGCAGTACTTC. Protein product: CASSPVKNSYEQYF.